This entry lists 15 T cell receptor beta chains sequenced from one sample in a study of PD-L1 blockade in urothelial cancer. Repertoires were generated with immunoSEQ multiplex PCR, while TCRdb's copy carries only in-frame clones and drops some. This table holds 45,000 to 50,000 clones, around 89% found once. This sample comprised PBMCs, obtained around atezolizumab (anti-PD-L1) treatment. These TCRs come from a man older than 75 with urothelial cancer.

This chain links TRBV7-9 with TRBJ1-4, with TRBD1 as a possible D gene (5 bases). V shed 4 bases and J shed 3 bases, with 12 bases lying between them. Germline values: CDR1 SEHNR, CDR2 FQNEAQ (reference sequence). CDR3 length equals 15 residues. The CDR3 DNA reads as TGTGCCAGCAGCTGGGGGGGATTATCTAATGAAAAACTGTTTTTT. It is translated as CASSWGGLSNEKLFF.

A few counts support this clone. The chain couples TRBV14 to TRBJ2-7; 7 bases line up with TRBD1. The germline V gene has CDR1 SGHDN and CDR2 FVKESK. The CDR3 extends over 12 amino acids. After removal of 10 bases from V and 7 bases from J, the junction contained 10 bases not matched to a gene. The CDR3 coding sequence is TGTGCCACCGGACAGGCTCCGGGGGAGCAGTACTTC. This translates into CATGQAPGEQYF.

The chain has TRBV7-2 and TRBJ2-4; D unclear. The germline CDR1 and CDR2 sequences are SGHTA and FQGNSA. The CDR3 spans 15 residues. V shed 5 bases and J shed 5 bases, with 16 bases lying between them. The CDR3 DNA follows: TGTGCCAGCAGCGCGAGACGGGTACTGGAAAACATTCAGTACTTC. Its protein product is CASSARRVLENIQYF.

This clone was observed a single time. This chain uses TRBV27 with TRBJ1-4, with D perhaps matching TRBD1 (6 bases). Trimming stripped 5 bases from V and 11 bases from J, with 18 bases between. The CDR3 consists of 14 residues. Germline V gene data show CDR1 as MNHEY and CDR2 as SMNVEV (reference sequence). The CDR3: CASSPRQERSKLFF. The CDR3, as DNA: TGTGCCAGCAGTCCCCGACAGGAACGAAGCAAACTGTTTTTT.

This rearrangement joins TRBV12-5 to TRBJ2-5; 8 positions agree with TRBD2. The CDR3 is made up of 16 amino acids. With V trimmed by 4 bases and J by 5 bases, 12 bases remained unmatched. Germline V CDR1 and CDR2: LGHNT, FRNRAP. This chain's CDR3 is CASGSPTGGAWETQYF. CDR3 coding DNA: TGTGCTAGTGGTTCGCCGACCGGGGGGGCGTGGGAGACCCAGTACTTC. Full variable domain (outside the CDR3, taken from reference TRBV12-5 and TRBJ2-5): DARVTQTPRHKVTEMGQEVTMRCQPILGHNTVFWYRQTMMQGLELLAYFRNRAPLDDSGMPKDRFSAEMPDATLATLKIQPSEPRDSAVYFCASGSPTGGAWETQYFGPGTRLLVL.

DNA for the CDR3: TGCAGCGTTGAAAGTACAGCCTCCTACGAGCAGTACTTC. Translated, it gives CSVESTASYEQYF. The chain employs TRBV29-1 and TRBJ2-7; D gene ambiguous. CDR1 and CDR2 (germline): SQVTM, ANQGSEA. The V end was cut by 2 bases, the J end by 0 bases, with 8 bases between. The CDR3 length is 13 residues.

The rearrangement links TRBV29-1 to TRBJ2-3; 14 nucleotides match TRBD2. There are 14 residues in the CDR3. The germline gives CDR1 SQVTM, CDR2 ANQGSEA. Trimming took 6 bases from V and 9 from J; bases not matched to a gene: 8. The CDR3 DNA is TGCAGCGTGCGACTAGCGGGAGGGGTGGGGACGCAGTATTTT. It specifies CSVRLAGGVGTQYF.

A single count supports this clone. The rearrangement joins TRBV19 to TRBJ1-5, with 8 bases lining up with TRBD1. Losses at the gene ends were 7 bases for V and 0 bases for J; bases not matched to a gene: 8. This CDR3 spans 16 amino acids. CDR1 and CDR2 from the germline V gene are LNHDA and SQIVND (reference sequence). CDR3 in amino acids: CASMAGGWYSNQPQHF. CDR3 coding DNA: TGTGCCAGTATGGCAGGGGGCTGGTATAGCAATCAGCCCCAGCATTTT.

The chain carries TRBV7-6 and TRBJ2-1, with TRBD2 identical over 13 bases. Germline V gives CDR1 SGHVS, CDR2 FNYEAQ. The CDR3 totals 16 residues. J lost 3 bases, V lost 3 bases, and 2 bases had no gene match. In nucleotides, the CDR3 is TGTGCCAGCAGCTTGACTAGCGGGAGGCTCTACAATGAGCAGTTCTTC. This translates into CASSLTSGRLYNEQFF.

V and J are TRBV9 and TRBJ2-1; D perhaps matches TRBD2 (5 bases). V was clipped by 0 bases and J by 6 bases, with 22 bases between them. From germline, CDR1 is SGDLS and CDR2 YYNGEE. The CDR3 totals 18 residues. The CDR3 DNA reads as TGTGCCAGCAGCGTAGTAGGGAGTTCCTCGATTCAAGTCAATGAGCAGTTCTTC. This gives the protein CASSVVGSSSIQVNEQFF.

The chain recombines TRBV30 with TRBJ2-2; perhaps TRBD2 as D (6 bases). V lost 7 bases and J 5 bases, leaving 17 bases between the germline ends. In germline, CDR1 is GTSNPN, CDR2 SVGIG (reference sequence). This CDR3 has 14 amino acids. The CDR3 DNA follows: TGTGCCTCTCCGGGACTCAGGCTAACCGGGGAGCTGTTTTTT. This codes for CASPGLRLTGELFF.

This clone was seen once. The CDR3 loop is CASSRRLGLNTGELFF. The DNA of the CDR3 is TGTGCCAGCAGCCGCCGACTAGGCTTGAACACCGGGGAGCTGTTTTTT. This chain links TRBV7-2 with TRBJ2-2; D perhaps matches TRBD2 (6 bases). Trimming removed 5 bases from V and 1 base from J, with 14 bases in between. The CDR3 runs to 16 residues. CDR1 SGHTA and CDR2 FQGNSA come from the germline V gene.

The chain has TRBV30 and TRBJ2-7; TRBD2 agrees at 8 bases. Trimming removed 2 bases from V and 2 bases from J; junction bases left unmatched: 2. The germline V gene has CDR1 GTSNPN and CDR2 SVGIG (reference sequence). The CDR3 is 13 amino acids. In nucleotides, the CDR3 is TGTGCCTGGAGTTCCGGGAGGGCCTACGAGCAGTACTTC. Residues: CAWSSGRAYEQYF.

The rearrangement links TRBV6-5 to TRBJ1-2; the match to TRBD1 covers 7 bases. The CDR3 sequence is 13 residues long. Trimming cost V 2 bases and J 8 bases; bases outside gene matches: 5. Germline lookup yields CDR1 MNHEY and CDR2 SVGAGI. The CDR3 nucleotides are TGTGCCAGCAGTTACATGACAGGGTCCGGCTACACCTTC. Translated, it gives CASSYMTGSGYTF.

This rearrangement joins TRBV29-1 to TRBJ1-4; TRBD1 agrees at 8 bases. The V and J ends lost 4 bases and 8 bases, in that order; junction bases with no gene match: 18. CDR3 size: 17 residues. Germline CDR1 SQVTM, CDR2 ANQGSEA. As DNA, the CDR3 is TGCAGCGTTGTTTTGGAGGACAGGGAGTCCCAGGGAGAAAAACTGTTTTTT. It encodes CSVVLEDRESQGEKLFF. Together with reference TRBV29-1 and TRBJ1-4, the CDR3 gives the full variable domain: SAVISQKPSRDICQRGTSLTIQCQVDSQVTMMFWYRQQPGQSLTLIATANQGSEATYESGFVIDKFPISRPNLTFSTLTVSNMSPEDSSIYLCSVVLEDRESQGEKLFFGSGTQLSVL.